This entry lists 9 T cell receptor beta chains sequenced from one sample in a study of lymphopenia after photon versus proton radiotherapy. Sequenced by immunoSEQ multiplex PCR; TCRdb stores in-frame clones only, minus some. The sample has tens of thousands of clones, about four fifths seen once. Sequencing was performed on peripheral blood, taken from a patient treated with proton-based radiotherapy. The receptors come from a man aged 55 to 70 with pancreatic cancer.

The J gene is TRBJ2-3, the V gene TRBV30, with a possible D match to TRBD1 (5 bases). The CDR3 has 13 residues. V was trimmed by 0 bases and J by 4 bases, leaving 8 bases between them. CDR1 GTSNPN and CDR2 SVGIG come from the germline V gene (reference sequence). The CDR3 sequence: CAWSVGAADTQYF. CDR3 bases: TGTGCCTGGAGTGTAGGGGCCGCAGATACGCAGTATTTT.

This chain joins TRBV4-1 and TRBJ2-3; TRBD1 agrees at 7 bases. The germline V gene has CDR1 MGHRA and CDR2 YSYEKL. With V trimmed by 0 bases and J by 1 base, 10 bases remained unmatched. The CDR3 length is 18 residues. CDR3 nucleotides: TGCGCCAGCAGCCAAGATGATAGGGCAGGGGGAGGCACAGATACGCAGTATTTT. It yields the protein CASSQDDRAGGGTDTQYF.

This clone was counted a few times. V gene TRBV2 combines with J gene TRBJ1-2, with D perhaps TRBD1 (5 bases). The CDR3 totals 15 residues. With 3 bases removed from V and 2 bases from J, the gap between germline ends came to 13 bases. The V gene's germline CDR1 is SNHLY and CDR2 FYNNEI. CDR3 DNA: TGTGCCAGCAGTGATTCCGTTGCAGGGAACTATGGCTACACCTTC. It specifies CASSDSVAGNYGYTF.

The rearrangement joins TRBV5-1 to TRBJ2-3; no reliable D call. Trimming cost V 4 bases and J 8 bases, with 14 bases left between them. This CDR3 spans 13 amino acids. Germline V CDR1 and CDR2: SGHRS, YFSETQ. The CDR3 loop is CASSPGPQPTQYF. The CDR3 nucleotides are TGCGCCAGCAGCCCTGGACCCCAGCCTACGCAGTATTTT.

This rearrangement joins TRBV13 to TRBJ2-1, with D perhaps TRBD2 (5 bases). The CDR3 consists of 14 residues. V was cut by 1 base and J by 3 bases, with 7 bases left in between. Germline assignment: CDR1 PRHDT and CDR2 FYEKMQ (reference sequence). The CDR3 reads CASSLVGIYNEQFF. CDR3 DNA sequence: TGTGCCAGCAGCTTAGTCGGGATCTACAATGAGCAGTTCTTC.

The rearrangement uses TRBV10-3 and TRBJ2-5, with unresolved D. V was clipped by 7 bases and J by 1 base, with 4 bases between them. This CDR3 has 11 residues. Germline CDR1 and CDR2: ENHRY and SYGVKD. The CDR3: CAIKSQETQYF. CDR3 DNA: TGTGCCATCAAGTCCCAAGAGACCCAGTACTTC.

The chain employs TRBV7-9 and TRBJ2-7, with 12 bases that match TRBD1. This CDR3 region has 16 residues. Germline V CDR1 and CDR2: SEHNR, FQNEAQ (reference sequence). V trimming: 5 bases; J trimming: 0 bases; junction bases outside the gene matches: 5. The CDR3 DNA reads TGTGCCAGCAGCCCTGGGACAGGGGGCTACTCCTACGAGCAGTACTTC. Residues: CASSPGTGGYSYEQYF.

Only one count was recorded for this clone. V is TRBV5-1 and J is TRBJ2-4; possibly TRBD1 or TRBD2 for D (6 bases each). Trimming took off 4 bases at V and 6 bases at J, with 17 bases between the two ends. The CDR3 has 15 residues. Germline CDR1 reads SGHRS; CDR2 reads YFSETQ. The CDR3 bases are TGCGCCAGCAGCCCCGGCGTCGGGGGCGGAAACATTCAGTACTTC. Its protein is CASSPGVGGGNIQYF.

The chain has TRBV13 and TRBJ1-4; D not resolved. The CDR3 is 13 residues long. The germline V and J ends were trimmed by 0 bases and 5 bases, with 4 bases remaining between them. Germline CDR1 and CDR2: PRHDT and FYEKMQ (reference sequence). The CDR3 DNA reads TGTGCCAGCAGCTTAGGGACGAATGAAAAACTGTTTTTT. The encoded protein is CASSLGTNEKLFF.